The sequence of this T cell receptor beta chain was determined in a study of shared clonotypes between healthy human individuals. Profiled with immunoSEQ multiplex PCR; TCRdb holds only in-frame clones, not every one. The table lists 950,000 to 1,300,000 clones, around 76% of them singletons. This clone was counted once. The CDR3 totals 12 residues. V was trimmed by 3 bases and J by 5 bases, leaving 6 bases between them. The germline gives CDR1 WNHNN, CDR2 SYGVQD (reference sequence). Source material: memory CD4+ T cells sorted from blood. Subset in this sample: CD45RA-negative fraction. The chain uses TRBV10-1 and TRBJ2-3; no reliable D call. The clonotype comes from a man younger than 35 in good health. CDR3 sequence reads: CASSDPQDTQYF. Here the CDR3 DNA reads TGCGCCAGCAGTGATCCGCAAGATACGCAGTATTTT.